These 12 T cell receptor beta chains came from one sample sequenced in a study of blood T cell repertoires in COVID-19. The repertoire was sequenced with immunoSEQ multiplex PCR; TCRdb's copy has only in-frame clones and lacks some. The sample yields about 240,000 clones, approximately 78% seen once. The sequencing input was peripheral blood. The receptors were gathered from a woman aged 18 to 35 with acute or convalescent COVID-19.

Written as DNA, the CDR3 is TGTGCCAGCTCAACGGGACAGGTTTACGAGCAGTACTTC. Protein sequence: CASSTGQVYEQYF. The chain links TRBV18 to TRBJ2-7, with 8 bases that match TRBD1. The CDR3 covers 13 residues. Germline CDR1 reads KGHSH; CDR2 reads LQKENI. After removal of 5 bases from V and 4 bases from J, the junction contained 4 bases not matched to a gene.

The chain combines TRBV7-3 with TRBJ2-5; 7 bases are shared with TRBD2. The CDR3 is made up of 14 amino acids. The germline CDR1 and CDR2 sequences are SGHTA and FQGTGA. V was clipped by 4 bases and J by 5 bases; unmatched bases: 7. CDR3 DNA sequence: TGTGCCAGCAGCTCAAATGGCGGGAGTGAGACCCAGTACTTC. This gives the protein CASSSNGGSETQYF.

This clone occurred a few times. The chain employs TRBV7-2 and TRBJ2-7; TRBD2 agrees at 7 bases. The germline gives CDR1 SGHTA, CDR2 FQGNSA. Trimming took 5 bases from V and 3 from J; bases not matched to a gene: 7. This CDR3 spans 14 amino acids. Here the CDR3 DNA reads TGTGCCAGCAGCGCGCCCCCGGGGGGCTACGAGCAGTACTTC. Protein: CASSAPPGGYEQYF.

The chain combines TRBV11-2 with TRBJ2-7; D is unclear. Germline V CDR1 and CDR2: SGHAT, FQNNGV. The CDR3 contains 13 residues. V lost 4 bases and J lost 6, with 13 bases in between. CDR3 in amino acids: CASSSIVAGEQYF. The CDR3 DNA reads TGTGCCAGCAGCTCCATAGTGGCAGGCGAGCAGTACTTC.

The V and J genes are TRBV19 and TRBJ2-3; 8 bases map to TRBD2. CDR1 and CDR2 (germline): LNHDA, SQIVND (reference sequence). J lost 2 bases, V lost 5 bases, and 9 bases had no gene match. The CDR3 consists of 16 residues. The chain's CDR3 is CASSSTGTRTTDTQYF. The DNA for the CDR3 is TGTGCCAGTAGTTCTACCGGGACTAGGACCACAGATACGCAGTATTTT.

The chain uses TRBV9 and TRBJ1-1; possible D gene TRBD1, 5 bases. Trimming left V 4 bases short and J 5 bases short, with 9 bases between. The CDR3 has 12 residues. Germline CDR1 and CDR2: SGDLS and YYNGEE. The CDR3 sequence is CASSYGGTEAFF. CDR3 nucleotides: TGTGCCAGCAGCTACGGGGGTACTGAAGCTTTCTTT.

The chain combines TRBV10-2 with TRBJ2-2; D perhaps matches TRBD1 (6 bases). The germline V gene has CDR1 WSHSY and CDR2 SAAADI. The CDR3 has 15 residues. V lost 6 bases and J lost 5, with 16 bases in between. Here the CDR3 reads CASSLDRWETGELFF. Written as DNA, the CDR3 is TGCGCCAGCAGCCTCGACAGGTGGGAGACCGGGGAGCTGTTTTTT.

V is TRBV11-2 and J is TRBJ2-3, with TRBD2 as a possible D gene (6 bases). Between the trimmed V and J ends, which lost 7 bases and 4 bases, there was a span of 18 bases. In germline, CDR1 is SGHAT, CDR2 FQNNGV. This CDR3 region has 15 residues. This CDR3 reads CASTGGRGAADTQYF. CDR3 in DNA: TGTGCCAGCACGGGTGGGCGGGGTGCGGCAGATACGCAGTATTTT.

V and J are TRBV18 and TRBJ2-7, with D perhaps matching TRBD1 (6 bases). Trimming took off 3 bases at V and 2 bases at J, with 14 bases between the two ends. The CDR3 runs 15 residues. The V gene's germline CDR1 is KGHSH and CDR2 LQKENI. The CDR3 protein is CASSPSQDSAYEQYF. CDR3 DNA sequence: TGTGCCAGCTCACCTTCCCAGGACAGCGCCTACGAGCAGTACTTC.

The chain couples TRBV7-8 to TRBJ1-2, with 9 nucleotides matching TRBD1. J gave up 8 bases and V 0 bases, and 10 bases lay outside the gene matches. The CDR3 spans 16 residues. Germline V lookup: CDR1 SGHVS, CDR2 FQNEAQ. The CDR3 spells CASSLADRDRVNGYTF. CDR3 DNA: TGTGCCAGCAGCTTAGCCGACCGGGACAGGGTAAACGGCTACACCTTC.

This chain connects TRBV30 to TRBJ1-5; D is unclear. Between the trimmed V and J ends, which lost 3 bases and 1 base, there was a span of 10 bases. This CDR3 is 14 amino acids long. CDR1 and CDR2 (germline): GTSNPN, SVGIG (reference sequence). The CDR3 reads CAWSDMLSNQPQHF. The CDR3 DNA sequence: TGTGCCTGGAGCGACATGTTGAGCAATCAGCCCCAGCATTTT. Combining the CDR3 with reference TRBV30 and TRBJ1-5 gives the whole variable domain SQTIHQWPATLVQPVGSPLSLECTVEGTSNPNLYWYRQAAGRGLQLLFYSVGIGQISSEVPQNLSASRPQDRQFILSSKKLLLSDSGFYLCAWSDMLSNQPQHFGDGTRLSIL.

The chain carries TRBV6-1 and TRBJ1-5, with TRBD1 matching 7 bases. Germline loops: CDR1 MNHNS, CDR2 SASEGT. The CDR3 consists of 16 residues. Trimming removed 0 bases from V and 2 bases from J; junction bases left unmatched: 4. For the CDR3, the DNA is TGTGCCAGCAGTGAAGCAGGGGGCTGGGGCAATCAGCCCCAGCATTTT. Its protein product is CASSEAGGWGNQPQHF.